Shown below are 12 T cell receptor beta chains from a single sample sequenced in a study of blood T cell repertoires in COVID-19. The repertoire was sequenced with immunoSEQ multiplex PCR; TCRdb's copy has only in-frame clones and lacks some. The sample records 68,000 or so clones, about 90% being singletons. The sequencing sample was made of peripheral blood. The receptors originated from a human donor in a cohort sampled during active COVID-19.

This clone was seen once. CDR3: CASSLELAVNYEQYF. In DNA form, the CDR3 reads TGTGCCAGCAGCTTAGAATTAGCGGTAAACTACGAGCAGTACTTC. The rearrangement links TRBV7-2 to TRBJ2-7, with D possibly TRBD2 on 6 matching bases. Between the trimmed V and J ends, which lost 1 base and 3 bases, there was a span of 13 bases. Germline values: CDR1 SGHTA, CDR2 FQGNSA. The CDR3 consists of 15 residues. Using reference TRBV7-2 and TRBJ2-7 for the parts outside the CDR3, the full variable domain is GAGVSQSPSNKVTEKGKDVELRCDPISGHTALYWYRQSLGQGLEFLIYFQGNSAPDKSGLPSDRFSAERTGGSVSTLTIQRTQQEDSAVYLCASSLELAVNYEQYFGPGTRLTVT.

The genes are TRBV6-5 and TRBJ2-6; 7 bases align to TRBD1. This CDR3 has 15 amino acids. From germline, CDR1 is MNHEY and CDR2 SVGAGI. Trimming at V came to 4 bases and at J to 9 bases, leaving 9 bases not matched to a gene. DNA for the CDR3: TGTGCCAGCAGTTCTCCATCACAGGGGCACAACGTCCTGACTTTC. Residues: CASSSPSQGHNVLTF.

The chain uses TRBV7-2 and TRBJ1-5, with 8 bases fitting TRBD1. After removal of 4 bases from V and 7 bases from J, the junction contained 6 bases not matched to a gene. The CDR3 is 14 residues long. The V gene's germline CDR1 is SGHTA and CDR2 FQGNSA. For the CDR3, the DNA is TGTGCCAGCAGCTCCAGGGGGCAGGGGCAGCCCCAGCATTTT. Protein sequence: CASSSRGQGQPQHF.

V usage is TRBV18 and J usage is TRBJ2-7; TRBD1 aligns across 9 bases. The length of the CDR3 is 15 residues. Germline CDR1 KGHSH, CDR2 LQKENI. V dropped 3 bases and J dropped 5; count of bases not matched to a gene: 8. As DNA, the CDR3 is TGTGCCAGCTCACCGGGCCGGGACAGGGTGAACGAGCAGTACTTC. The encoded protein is CASSPGRDRVNEQYF.

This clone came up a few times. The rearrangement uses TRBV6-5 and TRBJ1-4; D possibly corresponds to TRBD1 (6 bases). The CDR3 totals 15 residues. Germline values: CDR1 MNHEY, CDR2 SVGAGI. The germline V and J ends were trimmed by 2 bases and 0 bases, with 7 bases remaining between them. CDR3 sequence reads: CASSYGQTTNEKLFF. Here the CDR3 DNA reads TGTGCCAGCAGTTACGGACAGACAACTAATGAAAAACTGTTTTTT.

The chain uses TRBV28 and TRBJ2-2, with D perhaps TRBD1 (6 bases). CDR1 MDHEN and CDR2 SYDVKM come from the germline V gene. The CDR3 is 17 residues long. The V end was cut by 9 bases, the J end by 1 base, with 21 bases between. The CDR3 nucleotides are TGTGCCAGTAACTCTTTCCGGCAGGGGAAGAACACCGGGGAGCTGTTTTTT. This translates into CASNSFRQGKNTGELFF.

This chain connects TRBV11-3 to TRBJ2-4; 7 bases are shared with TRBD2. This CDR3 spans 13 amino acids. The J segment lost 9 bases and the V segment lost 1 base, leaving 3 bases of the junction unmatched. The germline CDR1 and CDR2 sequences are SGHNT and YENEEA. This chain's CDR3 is CASSLGGRGIQYF. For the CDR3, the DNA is TGTGCCAGCAGCTTAGGCGGGAGAGGCATTCAGTACTTC.

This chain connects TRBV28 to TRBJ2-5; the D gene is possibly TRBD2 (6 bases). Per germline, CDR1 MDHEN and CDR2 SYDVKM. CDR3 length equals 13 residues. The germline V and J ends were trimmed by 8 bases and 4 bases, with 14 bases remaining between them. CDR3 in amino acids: CASGATGAETQYF. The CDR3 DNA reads TGTGCCAGCGGGGCTACGGGAGCAGAGACCCAGTACTTC.

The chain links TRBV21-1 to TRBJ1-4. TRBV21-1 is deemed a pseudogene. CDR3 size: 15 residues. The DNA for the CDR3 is TGTGCCAGCAGCCCTGGGGGGATTTTCGGCGAAAAACTGTTTTTT. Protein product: CASSPGGIFGEKLFF.

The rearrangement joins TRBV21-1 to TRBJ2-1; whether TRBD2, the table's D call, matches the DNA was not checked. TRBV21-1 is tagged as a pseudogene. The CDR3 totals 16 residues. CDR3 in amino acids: CASSKGPSGSYNEQFF. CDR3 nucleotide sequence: TGTGCCAGCAGCAAAGGGCCTAGCGGTTCCTACAATGAGCAGTTCTTC.

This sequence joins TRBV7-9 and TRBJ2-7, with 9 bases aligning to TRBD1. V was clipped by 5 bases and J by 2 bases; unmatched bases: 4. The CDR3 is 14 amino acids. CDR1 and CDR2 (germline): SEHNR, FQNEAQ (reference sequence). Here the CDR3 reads CASSIRDRAYEQYF. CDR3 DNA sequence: TGTGCCAGCAGCATCCGGGACAGGGCCTACGAGCAGTACTTC.

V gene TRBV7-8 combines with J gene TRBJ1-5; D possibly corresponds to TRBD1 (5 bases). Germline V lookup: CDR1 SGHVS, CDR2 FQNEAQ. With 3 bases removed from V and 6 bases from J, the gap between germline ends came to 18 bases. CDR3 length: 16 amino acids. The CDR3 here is CASSFRDSSGGQPQHF. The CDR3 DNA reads TGTGCCAGCAGCTTCCGGGACTCTTCCGGCGGTCAGCCCCAGCATTTT.